The 15 T cell receptor beta chains given below trace back to one sample, sequenced in a study of T cell responses to AZD1222 COVID-19 vaccine. Clones were read by immunoSEQ multiplex PCR, and TCRdb kept only the in-frame ones, dropping some. The sample lists about 160,000 clones, around 90% occurring once. This sample comprised peripheral blood, obtained on day 0 of AZD1222 vaccination. The receptors were gathered from an adult in good health.

This chain links TRBV19 with TRBJ1-2; 8 bases are a match to TRBD1. The CDR3 extends over 17 amino acids. J lost 7 bases, V lost 3 bases, and 16 bases had no gene match. Germline assignment: CDR1 LNHDA and CDR2 SQIVND (reference sequence). This chain's CDR3 is CASSIDRGGPRIPGYTF. CDR3 nucleotide sequence: TGTGCCAGTAGTATTGACAGGGGCGGACCTCGCATACCTGGCTACACCTTC.

The chain employs TRBV5-5 and TRBJ1-1; no reliable D call. The V gene's germline CDR1 is SGHKS and CDR2 YYEKEE (reference sequence). The CDR3 is 14 residues long. Deletions cut 3 bases from V and 1 base from J, with 10 bases between. The CDR3 loop is CASSSYVGNTEAFF. As DNA, the CDR3 is TGTGCCAGCAGCTCTTACGTGGGGAACACTGAAGCTTTCTTT.

The V call is TRBV27, the J call TRBJ2-7, with D perhaps matching TRBD2 (6 bases). The CDR3 contains 13 residues. V lost 8 bases and J 3 bases, leaving 14 bases between the germline ends. Germline assignment: CDR1 MNHEY and CDR2 SMNVEV (reference sequence). CDR3 residues: CASQSGPGYEQYF. The CDR3 bases are TGTGCCAGCCAGAGCGGGCCGGGCTACGAGCAGTACTTC.

The chain uses TRBV12-3 or TRBV12-4 and TRBJ2-4; weak D call: TRBD1 (7 bases). The V gene lost 3 bases and the J gene lost 13 bases, with 16 bases spanning the gap. The CDR3 consists of 13 residues. CDR3 protein: CASSFLGEDRQYF. Here the CDR3 DNA reads TGTGCCAGCAGTTTTTTAGGGGAGGACAGGCAGTACTTC.

V usage is TRBV15 and J usage is TRBJ2-1, with 8 nucleotides matching TRBD2. This CDR3 contains 14 residues. Germline lookup yields CDR1 LNHNV and CDR2 YYDKDF (reference sequence). The ends lost 3 bases at V and 4 bases at J; junction bases unmatched: 2. The DNA for the CDR3 is TGTGCCACCAGCAGTAGCGGGGCATACAATGAGCAGTTCTTC. Its protein is CATSSSGAYNEQFF.

This chain links TRBV10-3 with TRBJ1-4; a possible D gene is TRBD1 (6 bases). CDR1 and CDR2 from the germline V gene are ENHRY and SYGVKD. This CDR3 contains 13 residues. V lost 4 bases and J lost 10, with 13 bases in between. The CDR3 protein is CAISAGEGGKLFF. CDR3 coding DNA: TGTGCCATCAGTGCAGGGGAGGGAGGAAAACTGTTTTTT.

This chain links TRBV6-1 with TRBJ1-6; no clear D gene. Germline CDR1 reads MNHNS; CDR2 reads SASEGT. Trimming removed 0 bases from V and 11 bases from J, with 8 bases in between. The CDR3 length is 13 residues. CDR3 sequence reads: CASSEAFRTPLHF. CDR3 nucleotides: TGTGCCAGCAGTGAAGCTTTTAGAACACCCCTCCACTTT.

The J gene is TRBJ1-1, the V gene TRBV28; D possibly corresponds to TRBD1 (6 bases). Trimming left V 8 bases short and J 0 bases short, with 16 bases between. This CDR3 is 15 amino acids long. Per the germline V gene, CDR1 is MDHEN and CDR2 is SYDVKM. CDR3 bases: TGTGCCAGCCCCCCTCCGGGACATTTGAACACTGAAGCTTTCTTT. This sequence encodes CASPPPGHLNTEAFF.

This sequence joins TRBV4-3 and TRBJ2-7; D call uncertain. V was cut by 0 bases and J by 4 bases, with 10 bases left in between. The CDR3 is 14 amino acids. The germline gives CDR1 LGHNA, CDR2 YSLEER. The CDR3 is CASSQESGLYEQYF. In nucleotides, the CDR3 is TGCGCCAGCAGCCAAGAAAGTGGCTTATACGAGCAGTACTTC.

The chain combines TRBV4-2 with TRBJ1-4; 10 bases line up with TRBD1. The CDR3 consists of 17 residues. Germline CDR1 LGHNA, CDR2 YNFKEQ. With V trimmed by 5 bases and J by 2 bases, 8 bases remained unmatched. The CDR3 loop reads CASSLRTGGSTNEKLFF. DNA of the CDR3: TGTGCCAGCAGCTTACGGACAGGGGGGAGCACTAATGAAAAACTGTTTTTT.

The chain joins TRBV7-2 to TRBJ1-2; 7 bases map to TRBD1. V was pared by 7 bases and J by 7 bases, with 15 bases of the junction left unmatched. This CDR3 is built from 15 residues. Per the germline V gene, CDR1 is SGHTA and CDR2 is FQGNSA. Written as DNA, the CDR3 is TGTGCCAGCACCTATAAAGGCGGGACAGCGGCTGGCTACACCTTC. Its protein is CASTYKGGTAAGYTF.

This clone was picked up a small number of times. The V and J genes are TRBV15 and TRBJ2-7; 8 bases are a match to TRBD1. Germline V gene lookup returns CDR1 LNHNV and CDR2 YYDKDF (reference sequence). J gave up 4 bases and V 3 bases, and 5 bases lay outside the gene matches. The CDR3 has 14 residues. This CDR3 reads CATSSPDRAYEQYF. CDR3 DNA: TGTGCCACCAGCAGCCCGGACAGGGCTTACGAGCAGTACTTC.

The chain joins TRBV19 to TRBJ2-3; 12 bases fit TRBD2. The CDR3 loop spans 16 amino acids. From germline, CDR1 is LNHDA and CDR2 SQIVND (reference sequence). J was trimmed by 5 bases and V by 5 bases; bases with no gene match: 8. This CDR3 is CASSGRLAGEVDTQYF. DNA for the CDR3: TGTGCCAGTAGTGGAAGACTAGCGGGGGAGGTAGATACGCAGTATTTT. The variable domain in full, with the rest retrieved from reference TRBV19 and TRBJ2-3, is DGGITQSPKYLFRKEGQNVTLSCEQNLNHDAMYWYRQDPGQGLRLIYYSQIVNDFQKGDIAEGYSVSREKKESFPLTVTSAQKNPTAFYLCASSGRLAGEVDTQYFGPGTRLTVL.

The chain carries TRBV14 and TRBJ2-1; D gene ambiguous. The V and J ends lost 3 bases and 6 bases respectively, with 12 bases between them. The CDR3 is 14 amino acids. CDR1 is SGHDN and CDR2 is FVKESK in the germline V gene. CDR3 DNA: TGTGCCAGCAGCCACGCCGGGCGGATCAATGAGCAGTTCTTC. Protein: CASSHAGRINEQFF.

V gene TRBV29-1 combines with J gene TRBJ2-1; TRBD1 matches 9 bases. Germline assignment: CDR1 SQVTM and CDR2 ANQGSEA. The V and J ends lost 0 bases and 2 bases, in that order; junction bases with no gene match: 2. The CDR3 loop spans 15 amino acids. CDR3 sequence (DNA): TGCAGCGTTGAAGAAAGACAGGGGGCCTACAATGAGCAGTTCTTC. Translated, it gives CSVEERQGAYNEQFF.